This is a list of T cell receptor beta chains from one sample in a study of Tregs in tolerant kidney transplant recipients. TCRdb keeps only in-frame clones here, not all; method: immunoSEQ multiplex PCR. The sample holds over 60,000 clones, less than 98% seen once. The material sequenced was CD4+ T cells from blood, taken before the transplant. These receptors originate from a human donor who received a combined kidney and bone marrow transplant. The CDR3 runs from the conserved cysteine through the conserved F or W. Fields, in order: clone size, D gene, J gene, V gene, CDR3 DNA, CDR3 protein. D genes are given only for firm matches. The size entry is marked missing in some rows and otherwise reads once, few, many or a size class.

abundance: -; d_gene: -; j_gene: TRBJ2-3; v_gene: TRBV11-3; CDR3nt: TGTGCCAGCAGCTTGAGGAGCAGTTCGGCCACAGATACGCAGTATTTT; CDR3aa: CASSLRSSSATDTQYF
abundance: -; d_gene: TRBD1; j_gene: TRBJ1-2; v_gene: TRBV7-3; CDR3nt: TGTGCCAGCAAACCGGGACAGGGGAACTATGGCTACACCTTC; CDR3aa: CASKPGQGNYGYTF
abundance: -; d_gene: -; j_gene: TRBJ2-5; v_gene: TRBV2; CDR3nt: TGTGCCAGCAGTGCCAACACATTTCAAGAGACCCAGTACTTC; CDR3aa: CASSANTFQETQYF
abundance: -; d_gene: TRBD2; j_gene: TRBJ2-1; v_gene: TRBV7-2; CDR3nt: TGTGCCAGCAGCTTAGGCGGGAGGGCCAATGAGCAGTTCTTC; CDR3aa: CASSLGGRANEQFF
abundance: -; d_gene: -; j_gene: TRBJ2-2; v_gene: TRBV7-9; CDR3nt: TGTGCCAGCAGCAGCCCACAGGGTCTCGGCGGGGAGCTGTTTTTT; CDR3aa: CASSSPQGLGGELFF
abundance: -; d_gene: TRBD2; j_gene: TRBJ2-3; v_gene: TRBV9; CDR3nt: TGTGCCAGCAGCGTTGCAGCGGGGGGTAGCACAGATACGCAGTATTTT; CDR3aa: CASSVAAGGSTDTQYF
abundance: -; d_gene: -; j_gene: TRBJ2-3; v_gene: TRBV4-2; CDR3nt: TGTGCCAGCAGCCAAGACCTCCGCTCGGCCGAACAGACGCAGTATTTT; CDR3aa: CASSQDLRSAEQTQYF
abundance: once; d_gene: TRBD1; j_gene: TRBJ2-7; v_gene: TRBV4-1; CDR3nt: TGCGCCAGCAGCCAGGGACAGAAAACCTACGAGCAGTACTTC; CDR3aa: CASSQGQKTYEQYF
abundance: -; d_gene: -; j_gene: TRBJ1-4; v_gene: TRBV4-1; CDR3nt: TGCGCCAGCAGCCAGACCAGGGGTTTTGAAAAACTGTTTTTT; CDR3aa: CASSQTRGFEKLFF
abundance: -; d_gene: TRBD2; j_gene: TRBJ2-3; v_gene: TRBV19; CDR3nt: TGTGCCACCACACGGACGGGAGGTGTCCGGAGTACGCAGTATTTT; CDR3aa: CATTRTGGVRSTQYF
abundance: -; d_gene: TRBD1; j_gene: TRBJ1-2; v_gene: TRBV19; CDR3nt: TGTGCCAGTAGTATAGGTGCGGGACAGGGCGACTATGGCTACACCTTC; CDR3aa: CASSIGAGQGDYGYTF
abundance: once; d_gene: -; j_gene: TRBJ2-5; v_gene: TRBV5-1; CDR3nt: TGCGCCAGCAGTCCAGGGGCCTCACAAGAGACCCAGTACTTC; CDR3aa: CASSPGASQETQYF
abundance: -; d_gene: -; j_gene: TRBJ2-1; v_gene: TRBV19; CDR3nt: TGTGCCAGTAGTATATGGCTAGCGTATAACAATGAGCAGTTCTTC; CDR3aa: CASSIWLAYNNEQFF
abundance: -; d_gene: -; j_gene: TRBJ1-1; v_gene: TRBV7-8; CDR3nt: TGTGCCAGCAGCTTAGCCCCACAGGGTAGCACTGAAGCTTTCTTT; CDR3aa: CASSLAPQGSTEAFF
abundance: -; d_gene: -; j_gene: TRBJ1-5; v_gene: TRBV2; CDR3nt: TGTGCCAGCAGTGGAGGGAAAGGCAATCAGCCCCAGCATTTT; CDR3aa: CASSGGKGNQPQHF
abundance: once; d_gene: TRBD1; j_gene: TRBJ1-5; v_gene: TRBV28; CDR3nt: TGTGCCAGCAGTTTAGGACAGGGAAATCAGCCCCAGCATTTT; CDR3aa: CASSLGQGNQPQHF
abundance: -; d_gene: TRBD2; j_gene: TRBJ2-7; v_gene: TRBV7-2; CDR3nt: TGTGCCAGCAGTCGGGCTAGCGGGACGACCTACGAGCAGTACTTC; CDR3aa: CASSRASGTTYEQYF
abundance: -; d_gene: -; j_gene: TRBJ2-7; v_gene: TRBV7-8; CDR3nt: TGTGCCAGCAGCGGTCGATCAACCGGCTCCTACGAGCAGTACTTC; CDR3aa: CASSGRSTGSYEQYF
abundance: -; d_gene: TRBD1; j_gene: TRBJ2-1; v_gene: TRBV11-3; CDR3nt: TGTGCCAGCAGCTTATCTAGGAGCAGACAGGGTCCCTACAATGAGCAGTTCTTC; CDR3aa: CASSLSRSRQGPYNEQFF
abundance: -; d_gene: TRBD1; j_gene: TRBJ2-7; v_gene: TRBV16; CDR3nt: TGTGCCAGCAGCCATGCCGGGACAGGGGGCGTCGAGCAGTACTTC; CDR3aa: CASSHAGTGGVEQYF
abundance: -; d_gene: TRBD2; j_gene: TRBJ2-3; v_gene: TRBV11-3; CDR3nt: TGTGCCAGCAGCTTAGGGACTAGCGGGGACACAGATACGCAGTATTTT; CDR3aa: CASSLGTSGDTDTQYF
abundance: -; d_gene: -; j_gene: TRBJ2-7; v_gene: TRBV9; CDR3nt: TGTGCCAGCACTCCTGGACCGACTATCTACGAGCAGTACTTC; CDR3aa: CASTPGPTIYEQYF